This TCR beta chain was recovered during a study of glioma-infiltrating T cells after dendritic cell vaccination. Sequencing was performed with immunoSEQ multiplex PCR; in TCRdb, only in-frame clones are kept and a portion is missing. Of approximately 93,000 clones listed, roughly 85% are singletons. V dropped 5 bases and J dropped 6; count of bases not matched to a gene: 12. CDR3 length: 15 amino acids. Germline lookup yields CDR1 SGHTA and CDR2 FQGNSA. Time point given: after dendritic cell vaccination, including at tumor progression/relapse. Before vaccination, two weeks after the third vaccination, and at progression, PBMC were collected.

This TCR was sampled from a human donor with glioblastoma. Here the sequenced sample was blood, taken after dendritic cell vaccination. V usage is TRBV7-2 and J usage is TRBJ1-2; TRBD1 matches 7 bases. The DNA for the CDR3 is TGTGCCAGCAGCACTCGGACAGGAACCCCCGATGGCTACACCTTC. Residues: CASSTRTGTPDGYTF.